These 5 T cell receptor beta chains came from one sample sequenced in a study of radiation and T cells in renal cell carcinoma. Data came from immunoSEQ multiplex PCR; TCRdb stores just in-frame clones and leaves some out. The sample lists around 100,000 clones, roughly 84% occurring once. Described time point: blood 4 weeks post-SBRT, at nephrectomy. Treatment here: 15 Gy SBRT to primary tumor, nephrectomy 4 weeks later. Sequencing was performed on blood, taken from a patient whose treatment included radiotherapy and nephrectomy. The receptors were sampled from a man aged 55 to 70 with renal cell carcinoma.

V is TRBV5-6 and J is TRBJ1-2, with D maybe TRBD1 (6 bases). Trimming took 0 bases from V and 1 from J, leaving 7 bases between them. This CDR3 spans 14 amino acids. Germline CDR1 SGHDT, CDR2 YYEEEE. DNA for the CDR3: TGTGCCAGCAGCTTGGGACAGGTTAACTATGGCTACACCTTC. Translating it yields CASSLGQVNYGYTF.

The chain joins TRBV30 to TRBJ1-2; D is possibly TRBD1 (5 bases). CDR1 and CDR2 from the germline V gene are GTSNPN and SVGIG (reference sequence). Trimming removed 3 bases from V and 4 bases from J, with 9 bases in between. The CDR3 has 12 residues. Here the CDR3 DNA reads TGTGCCTGGAGCGGACATAGCTATGGCTACACCTTC. This translates into CAWSGHSYGYTF.

J is TRBJ1-1 and V is TRBV19, with 7 bases identical to TRBD1. Trimming cost V 1 base and J 6 bases; bases outside gene matches: 8. Germline lookup yields CDR1 LNHDA and CDR2 SQIVND (reference sequence). The CDR3 runs 15 residues. Written as DNA, the CDR3 is TGTGCCAGTAGTATAGGGGGCAGGGGGATATCTGAAGCTTTCTTT. It specifies CASSIGGRGISEAFF.

This rearrangement joins TRBV7-9 to TRBJ2-5; TRBD1 or TRBD2 may be the D gene (5 bases each). This CDR3 contains 15 residues. In germline, CDR1 is SEHNR, CDR2 FQNEAQ (reference sequence). V lost 5 bases and J lost 5, with 18 bases in between. The CDR3 sequence: CASSRLRDWGETQYF. DNA for the CDR3: TGTGCCAGCAGCCGACTCAGGGATTGGGGGGAGACCCAGTACTTC.

This clone showed up just a few times. This sequence joins TRBV19 and TRBJ2-7; 7 bases map to TRBD2. Trimming cost V 2 bases and J 3 bases; bases outside gene matches: 4. This CDR3 is built from 14 residues. The germline gives CDR1 LNHDA, CDR2 SQIVND (reference sequence). The CDR3 protein is CASSIIAGHYEQYF. CDR3 in DNA: TGTGCCAGTAGTATAATAGCGGGTCACTACGAGCAGTACTTC.